These 26 T cell receptor beta chains share one sample of origin, sequenced in a study of post-analysis software for immune sequencing data. These receptors' antigens are unknown. Study-wide results and caveats: The five TRBV segments detected at higher frequency in patients than in controls included TRBV5-6, TRBV5-1 and TRBV20-1.

Prepared TCR beta cDNA libraries contained unique molecular identifiers. TCRdb used MiXCR to reprocess the PCR reads, holding one entry per CDR3 protein. The sample includes about 540,000 distinct CDR3 sequences, under 40% of them seen just once. Sample: blood. The source is a girl aged 2-17 years with multiple sclerosis.

This clonotype appeared a few times. The V gene is TRBV9, the J gene TRBJ1-2, with a weak D call TRBD1 (6 bases). Germline V CDR1 and CDR2: SGDLS, YYNGEE. Between the trimmed V and J ends, which lost 3 bases and 1 base, there was a span of 13 bases. The CDR3 spans 15 residues. The CDR3 spells CASSAATGINYGYTF. In DNA, the CDR3 is TGTGCCAGCAGCGCCGCGACAGGAATTAACTATGGCTACACCTTC.

The chain couples TRBV18 to TRBJ1-2, with 7 bases lining up with TRBD1. CDR3 size: 14 residues. The trim removed 2 bases at V and 4 bases at J, leaving 4 bases unmatched. The germline V gene encodes CDR1 KGHSH and CDR2 LQKENI. CDR3 nucleotide sequence: TGTGCCAGCTCACCAAACAGGGGAAGCTATGGCTACACCTTC. This encodes CASSPNRGSYGYTF.

The chain has TRBV29-1 and TRBJ1-1; no clear D. The CDR3 extends over 12 amino acids. Germline V gene sequence: CDR1 SQVTM, CDR2 ANQGSEA. V gave up 6 bases and J gave up 3 bases, with 11 bases separating them. CDR3 DNA sequence: TGCAGCGTCGTGGGCGGGGACACTGAAGCTTTCTTT. Residues: CSVVGGDTEAFF.

The rearrangement joins TRBV3-1 to TRBJ1-2, with 10 bases aligning to TRBD1. Trimming took 3 bases from V and 6 from J; bases not matched to a gene: 7. The CDR3 sequence is 15 residues long. Germline values: CDR1 LGHDT, CDR2 YNNKEL (reference sequence). The CDR3 sequence: CASSHRDRGRDGYTF. Written as DNA, the CDR3 is TGTGCCAGCAGCCATAGAGACAGGGGGCGTGATGGCTACACCTTC.

The V gene is TRBV14, the J gene TRBJ1-1; no reliable D call. V shed 2 bases and J shed 5 bases, with 9 bases lying between them. This CDR3 contains 13 residues. The germline gives CDR1 SGHDN, CDR2 FVKESK. The CDR3 loop is CASSQLTMTEAFF. The CDR3 nucleotides are TGTGCCAGCAGCCAACTTACGATGACTGAAGCTTTCTTT.

This clonotype appeared a few times. The V call is TRBV28, the J call TRBJ1-2, with no clear D. This CDR3 spans 12 amino acids. Between the trimmed V and J ends, which lost 8 bases and 8 bases, there was a span of 15 bases. Germline V lookup: CDR1 MDHEN, CDR2 SYDVKM. The CDR3 bases are TGTGCCAGCGGAGGGCGCACTATCGGCTACACCTTC. Translation gives CASGGRTIGYTF.

This chain links TRBV5-1 with TRBJ1-1; D gene uncertain. V was cut by 2 bases and J by 2 bases, with 13 bases left in between. The CDR3 length is 15 residues. Germline V lookup: CDR1 SGHRS, CDR2 YFSETQ. CDR3 bases: TGCGCCAGCAGCTTTACTAACTTGGGCAACACTGAAGCTTTCTTT. Translation: CASSFTNLGNTEAFF.

Worth noting for this clonotype: An end of the junction differs from the germline gene, which may be a read error. The rearrangement joins TRBV5-4 to TRBJ1-2; 11 bases are a match to TRBD1. Germline-derived CDR1 and CDR2 are SGHNT and YYREEE (reference sequence). This CDR3 spans 17 amino acids. As DNA, the CDR3 is TGTGCCAGCAGCTCCGGACAGGGGGCGACAGGGGGCTATGGCTACATCTTC. The encoded protein is CASSSGQGATGGYGYIF.

This clonotype came up a few times. J is TRBJ2-2 and V is TRBV2; D gene ambiguous. Germline V gene sequence: CDR1 SNHLY, CDR2 FYNNEI. Trimming took 5 bases from V and 3 from J, leaving 4 bases between them. The CDR3 has 12 residues. The CDR3 coding sequence is TGTGCCAGCAGTCGCGACACCGGGGAGCTGTTTTTT. This sequence encodes CASSRDTGELFF.

This chain connects TRBV7-2 to TRBJ2-5; D unclear. CDR3 size: 15 residues. Germline V gene data show CDR1 as SGHTA and CDR2 as FQGNSA. V lost 1 base, J lost 4 bases, and 13 bases lay in between. CDR3 coding DNA: TGTGCCAGCAGCTTAGTAGCTTCTGACGGAGAGACCCAGTACTTC. Residues: CASSLVASDGETQYF.

The chain links TRBV27 to TRBJ2-1; the D is unclear. V lost 3 bases and J lost 2, with 5 bases in between. CDR1 is MNHEY and CDR2 is SMNVEV in the germline V gene (reference sequence). CDR3 size: 13 residues. The CDR3 spells CASSLNTYNEQFF. CDR3 coding DNA: TGTGCCAGCAGTTTGAACACCTACAATGAGCAGTTCTTC.

V gene TRBV5-4 combines with J gene TRBJ2-1; 9 nucleotides agree with TRBD2. Germline V CDR1 and CDR2: SGHNT, YYREEE (reference sequence). The CDR3 sequence is 17 residues long. The J segment lost 2 bases and the V segment lost 0 bases, leaving 6 bases of the junction unmatched. CDR3 region: CASSLDRKRGAYNEQFF. The CDR3 DNA is TGTGCCAGCAGCTTGGACCGAAAGCGGGGGGCCTACAATGAGCAGTTCTTC.

Points on this clonotype: Since the CDR3 does not end with the conserved phenylalanine or tryptophan, this likely comes from a read error. The limits of the CDR3 on the DNA are not certain, so only TCRdb's listed CDR3 is given. This rearrangement joins TRBV12-3 or TRBV12-4 to TRBJ1-6; TRBD1, the D gene given by the table, was not confirmed from the DNA. The CDR3 spans 12 amino acids, including both terminal residues. The CDR3 region is CASRPDRGGDHV.

The chain combines TRBV7-2 with TRBJ2-3; 16 bases map to TRBD2. Germline V gene sequence: CDR1 SGHTA, CDR2 FQGNSA. The CDR3 is made up of 17 amino acids. Germline trimming cut 3 bases from V and 2 bases from J; bases unmatched to any gene: 2. CDR3 bases: TGTGCCAGCAGCTTGGGACTAGCGGGGGGGCTCACAGATACGCAGTATTTT. Protein: CASSLGLAGGLTDTQYF.

V gene TRBV11-3 combines with J gene TRBJ2-7; 9 bases are shared with TRBD2. V lost 5 bases to trimming and J lost 11 bases; unmatched junction nucleotides: 16. This CDR3 has 15 residues. Germline-derived CDR1 and CDR2 are SGHNT and YENEEA. CDR3 in amino acids: CASSAGTSPDSRKYF. For the CDR3, the DNA is TGTGCCAGCAGCGCCGGGACTAGCCCCGATTCCAGGAAGTACTTC. Looking up the rest from reference TRBV11-3 and TRBJ2-7 gives the full variable domain: EAGVVQSPRYKIIEKKQPVAFWCNPISGHNTLYWYLQNLGQGPELLIRYENEEAVDDSQLPKDRFSAERLKGVDSTLKIQPAELGDSAVYLCASSAGTSPDSRKYFGPGTRLTVT.

This chain links TRBV5-1 with TRBJ1-2, with D hard to call. Germline-derived CDR1 and CDR2 are SGHRS and YFSETQ. The CDR3 has 13 amino acids. V shed 4 bases and J shed 2 bases, with 9 bases lying between them. CDR3 loop: CASSVGPNYGYTF. The CDR3 DNA is TGCGCCAGCAGCGTTGGACCCAACTATGGCTACACCTTC.

This clonotype came up a few times. The chain employs TRBV20-1 and TRBJ1-2; TRBD1 agrees at 8 bases. The V and J ends lost 4 bases and 4 bases, in that order; junction bases with no gene match: 5. From germline, CDR1 is DFQATT and CDR2 SNEGSKA (reference sequence). The CDR3 runs to 13 residues. CDR3 in amino acids: CSATSGTGYGYTF. The CDR3 DNA sequence: TGCAGTGCTACCAGCGGGACAGGCTATGGCTACACCTTC.

This clonotype showed up just a few times. J is TRBJ2-5 and V is TRBV3-1; D may be TRBD1 (5 bases). The V gene lost 4 bases and the J gene lost 11 bases, with 23 bases spanning the gap. This CDR3 is built from 15 residues. Germline CDR1 reads LGHDT; CDR2 reads YNNKEL (reference sequence). The CDR3: CASSPTGNAATEQYF. The CDR3, as DNA: TGTGCCAGCAGCCCCACAGGCAACGCTGCTACGGAGCAGTACTTC.

This clonotype was seen only a few times. This chain joins TRBV12-3 or TRBV12-4 and TRBJ2-1, with 8 positions matching TRBD2. The CDR3 runs to 13 residues. Unmatched junction bases numbered 8, after V lost 10 bases and J lost 6 bases. Written as DNA, the CDR3 is TGTGCCACAGGAATACGGGGGGGCAATGAGCAGTTCTTC. Protein: CATGIRGGNEQFF.

The chain links TRBV11-2 to TRBJ1-4; D is ambiguous. With 5 bases removed from V and 4 bases from J, the gap between germline ends came to 11 bases. Germline CDR1 SGHAT, CDR2 FQNNGV. This CDR3 has 14 residues. The CDR3 loop reads CASSPRGLNEKLFF. CDR3 nucleotides: TGTGCCAGCAGCCCCCGAGGGCTTAATGAAAAACTGTTTTTT.

This clonotype was counted only a few times. The chain couples TRBV5-1 to TRBJ1-2; 7 bases fit TRBD1. CDR3 length: 16 amino acids. The V and J ends lost 3 bases and 4 bases, in that order; junction bases with no gene match: 12. CDR1 and CDR2 (germline): SGHRS, YFSETQ. This CDR3 is CASSYRGVGESYGYTF. Here the CDR3 DNA reads TGCGCCAGCAGCTACAGGGGAGTGGGCGAGTCCTATGGCTACACCTTC.

The chain uses TRBV5-1 and TRBJ2-3; D is perhaps TRBD2 (5 bases). In germline, CDR1 is SGHRS, CDR2 YFSETQ. There are 15 residues in the CDR3. Trimming took off 3 bases at V and 0 bases at J, with 11 bases between the two ends. DNA for the CDR3: TGCGCCAGCAGCTCCGGGGTCTCTAGCACAGATACGCAGTATTTT. Translated, it gives CASSSGVSSTDTQYF.

This clonotype was counted a few times. V is TRBV20-1 and J is TRBJ2-1, with TRBD2 matching 10 bases. Looked up from germline, CDR1 is DFQATT and CDR2 is SNEGSKA (reference sequence). The V gene end was trimmed by 3 bases and the J gene end by 9 bases; junction bases not matched to a gene: 8. The length of the CDR3 is 14 residues. As DNA, the CDR3 is TGCAGTGCTAGTCGGCTAGCGGGGGCCGTTGAGCAGTTCTTC. It specifies CSASRLAGAVEQFF.

This clonotype was observed a few times. The chain recombines TRBV7-2 with TRBJ2-3; possible D gene TRBD2, 6 bases. Deletions cut 1 base from V and 4 bases from J, with 18 bases between. The CDR3 has 17 residues. Germline V gives CDR1 SGHTA, CDR2 FQGNSA. Here the CDR3 reads CASSLDMGLGAADTQYF. In DNA, the CDR3 is TGTGCCAGCAGCTTAGATATGGGACTGGGTGCGGCAGATACGCAGTATTTT. Based on the CDR3 plus reference TRBV7-2 and TRBJ2-3, the full variable domain is GAGVSQSPSNKVTEKGKDVELRCDPISGHTALYWYRQSLGQGLEFLIYFQGNSAPDKSGLPSDRFSAERTGGSVSTLTIQRTQQEDSAVYLCASSLDMGLGAADTQYFGPGTRLTVL.

The chain joins TRBV6-6 to TRBJ1-2; D is ambiguous. Trimming shortened V by 6 bases and J by 2 bases, and 1 base separated the two germline ends. Germline CDR1 MNHNY, CDR2 SVGAGI (reference sequence). CDR3 length: 10 residues. The CDR3 loop is CASRNYGYTF. In DNA, the CDR3 is TGTGCCAGCAGGAACTATGGCTACACCTTC.

Only a few counts were recorded for this clonotype. The chain is built from TRBV5-1 and TRBJ1-2; 11 nucleotides match TRBD1. This CDR3 region has 14 residues. Germline V gene sequence: CDR1 SGHRS, CDR2 YFSETQ. V lost 4 bases, J lost 7 bases, and 6 bases stayed unmatched. Here the CDR3 DNA reads TGCGCCAGCAGCGATCCGGGACAGGGGGTTGGCTACACCTTC. Translating it yields CASSDPGQGVGYTF. The complete variable domain, with remaining parts taken from reference TRBV5-1 and TRBJ1-2, reads KAGVTQTPRYLIKTRGQQVTLSCSPISGHRSVSWYQQTPGQGLQFLFEYFSETQRNKGNFPGRFSGRQFSNSRSEMNVSTLELGDSALYLCASSDPGQGVGYTFGSGTRLTVV.